This T cell receptor (beta chain) was documented in a study of CD8+CD57+ T cells in acquired aplastic anemia. Study in general: Mean DNA quantity obtained from sorted CD4+ and CD8+ cells was 3 to 3.5 ug. Study findings and constraints: The number of CD8+ CDR3 sequences shared by patients and controls was twenty-nine. Patients were compared with controls for CD8+ Simpson's diversity, and no significant difference emerged.

Genomic DNA served as template for TCR beta VDJ and CDR3 profiling. TCRdb redid the calling of the reads with MiXCR, one entry per CDR3 protein. This table has 200,000 or so distinct CDR3 sequences, around 66% appearing once. The CDR3 runs 15 residues. Germline CDR1 reads KGHDR; CDR2 reads SFDVKD. V lost 0 bases, J lost 7 bases, and 14 bases lay in between. This clonotype showed up just a few times. Antigen specificity is unknown. Input material: sorted CD4+, CD8+, or CD8+CD57+ T cells (not recorded which) from PBMCs. The source of this sequence is a human donor with severe aplastic anemia or a healthy control (not recorded which). The chain carries TRBV24-1 and TRBJ1-1; weak D call: TRBD1 (6 bases). The chain's CDR3 is CATSDLDTGSIEAFF. The DNA for the CDR3 is TGTGCCACCAGTGATTTGGACACAGGGTCTATTGAAGCTTTCTTT.